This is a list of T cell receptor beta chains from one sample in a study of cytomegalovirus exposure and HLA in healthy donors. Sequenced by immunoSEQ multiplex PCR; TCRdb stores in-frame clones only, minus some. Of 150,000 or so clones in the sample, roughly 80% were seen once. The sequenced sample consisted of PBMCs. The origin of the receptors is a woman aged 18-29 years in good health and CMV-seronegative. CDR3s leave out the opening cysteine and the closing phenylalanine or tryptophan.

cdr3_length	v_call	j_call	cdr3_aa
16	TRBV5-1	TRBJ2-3	ASSVRALAGGNTDTQY
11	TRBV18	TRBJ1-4	ASSPVWQEKLF
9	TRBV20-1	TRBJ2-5	SAQTAVGQY
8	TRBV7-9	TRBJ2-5	ASGEETQY
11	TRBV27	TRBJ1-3	ASSTGIGNTIY
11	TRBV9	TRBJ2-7	ASSVGTTYEQY
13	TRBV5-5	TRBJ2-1	ASSLGDRFNNEQF
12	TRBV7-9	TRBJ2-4	ASAREGAKNIQY
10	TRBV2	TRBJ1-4	ASRIANEKLF
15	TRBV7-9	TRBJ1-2	ASSLVEWDRVFYGYT
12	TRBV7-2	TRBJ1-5	ASSLALGNQPQH
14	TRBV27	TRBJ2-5	ASSLSPQGPQETQY
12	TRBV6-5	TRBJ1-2	ASRTRGGRYGYT
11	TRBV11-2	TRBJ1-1	ASRQGTNTEAF
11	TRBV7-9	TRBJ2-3	ASSLRESDTQY
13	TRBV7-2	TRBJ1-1	ASSPSLGGNTEAF